The 12 T cell receptor beta chains below come from one sample, sequenced in a study of cytomegalovirus exposure and HLA in healthy donors. In the PCR, 60 Vbeta and 13 Jbeta primers were used. Clones were read by immunoSEQ multiplex PCR, and TCRdb kept only the in-frame ones, dropping some. In the table there are over 150,000 clones, 82% of which are singletons. Sequencing used PBMCs. The receptors were gathered from a girl aged 2 to 10 in good health and CMV-seropositive.

J is TRBJ1-1 and V is TRBV25-1; no clear D. Germline CDR1 reads MGHDK; CDR2 reads SYGVNS. The CDR3 length is 14 residues. Trimming took off 3 bases at V and 1 base at J, with 9 bases between the two ends. CDR3 bases: TGTGCCAGCAGTGAGTGGCAGGCGAACACTGAAGCTTTCTTT. Translating it yields CASSEWQANTEAFF.

The V call is TRBV6-4, the J call TRBJ2-1; a weak D match, TRBD1 (7 bases). The CDR3 extends over 15 amino acids. Germline CDR1 MRHNA, CDR2 SNTAGT. Trimming stripped 6 bases from V and 4 bases from J, with 16 bases between. The CDR3 spells CASSRDSGGYNEQFF. The CDR3 coding sequence is TGTGCCAGCAGCCGGGACTCAGGGGGATACAATGAGCAGTTCTTC.

J is TRBJ2-1 and V is TRBV7-9, with 9 bases identical to TRBD1. This CDR3 is 15 amino acids long. The trim removed 4 bases at V and 6 bases at J, leaving 7 bases unmatched. Germline CDR1 is SEHNR and CDR2 is FQNEAQ (reference sequence). The CDR3 DNA sequence: TGTGCCAGCAGCTCACAAGACAGGGGGGTCAATGAGCAGTTCTTC. Amino acids: CASSSQDRGVNEQFF.

A word on this clone: One end of the junction does not line up with germline, which may come from a read error. The chain carries TRBV7-9 and TRBJ2-5; TRBD2 matches at 13 bases. CDR3 length: 16 residues. Germline assignment: CDR1 SEHNR and CDR2 FQNEAQ (reference sequence). The CDR3 coding sequence is TGTTCCAGCAGCTTAGCGCCGACTAGCGGGAGGAAGACCCAGTACTTC. Translation gives CSSSLAPTSGRKTQYF.

The rearrangement uses TRBV7-2 and TRBJ2-3; the D gene is possibly TRBD2 (6 bases). The V and J ends lost 5 bases and 1 base respectively, with 25 bases between them. This CDR3 is 19 amino acids long. Germline V gene lookup returns CDR1 SGHTA and CDR2 FQGNSA. As DNA, the CDR3 is TGTGCCAGCAGCCCGTTTCTTAGCGGACGTTTTCGTGGCACAGATACGCAGTATTTT. Translating gives CASSPFLSGRFRGTDTQYF.

Of note for this clone: A single base is all that separates this from a far larger clone, so a read error is likely. The J gene is TRBJ2-3, the V gene TRBV10-2; 11 nucleotides line up with TRBD2. The CDR3 loop spans 15 amino acids. V lost 4 bases and J lost 0; bases outside the gene matches: 0. Germline assignment: CDR1 WSHSY and CDR2 SAAADI. The CDR3 sequence is CASSGTSGSTDTQYF. Here the CDR3 DNA reads TGCGCCAGCAGTGGGACTAGCGGGAGCACAGATACGCAGTATTTT.

The chain is built from TRBV19 and TRBJ2-7; TRBD1 agrees at 8 bases. V lost 1 base, J lost 3 bases, and 11 bases stayed unmatched. Per germline, CDR1 LNHDA and CDR2 SQIVND (reference sequence). The CDR3 covers 17 residues. The CDR3 sequence is CASSIVAGQGLFYEQYF. The CDR3 bases are TGTGCCAGTAGTATAGTCGCAGGACAGGGCCTGTTCTACGAGCAGTACTTC. Together with reference TRBV19 and TRBJ2-7, the CDR3 gives the full variable domain: DGGITQSPKYLFRKEGQNVTLSCEQNLNHDAMYWYRQDPGQGLRLIYYSQIVNDFQKGDIAEGYSVSREKKESFPLTVTSAQKNPTAFYLCASSIVAGQGLFYEQYFGPGTRLTVT.

The V and J genes are TRBV6-1 and TRBJ1-5; TRBD1 might be the D (5 bases). V was clipped by 1 base and J by 7 bases, with 11 bases between them. The CDR3 covers 14 residues. Germline CDR1 reads MNHNS; CDR2 reads SASEGT. The chain's CDR3 is CASSEGAGRQPQHF. CDR3 nucleotides: TGTGCCAGCAGTGAAGGTGCAGGGCGACAGCCCCAGCATTTT.

This clone was recorded only once. Other DNA variants within this sample encode the same CDR3. The CDR3 nucleotides are TGTGCCTGGAGGGGTCTAGCGGGAGTTAATGAGCAGTTCTTC. It translates to CAWRGLAGVNEQFF. The rearrangement joins TRBV30 to TRBJ2-1; 10 bases align to TRBD2. V dropped 3 bases and J dropped 7; count of bases not matched to a gene: 6. The CDR3 spans 14 residues. Looked up from germline, CDR1 is GTSNPN and CDR2 is SVGIG (reference sequence).

This clone was seen a few times. The J gene is TRBJ2-3, the V gene TRBV4-1; 8 bases are shared with TRBD2. There are 16 residues in the CDR3. In germline, CDR1 is MGHRA, CDR2 YSYEKL. Trimming cost V 0 bases and J 7 bases; bases outside gene matches: 9. The CDR3 nucleotides read TGCGCCAGCAGCCAAGATAGGAACGGGAGGGCGAATACGCAGTATTTT. Protein product: CASSQDRNGRANTQYF.

This rearrangement joins TRBV9 to TRBJ1-3; 7 nucleotides match TRBD1. V was clipped by 4 bases and J by 4 bases; unmatched bases: 11. CDR1 and CDR2 from the germline V gene are SGDLS and YYNGEE. The CDR3 consists of 16 residues. CDR3 sequence: CASSYDRQGPGNTIYF. CDR3 DNA: TGTGCCAGCAGCTACGACAGACAGGGACCAGGAAACACCATATATTTT.

This clone was seen a handful of times. The J gene is TRBJ2-7, the V gene TRBV6-5, with 8 bases matching TRBD1. The CDR3 spans 14 residues. Germline-derived CDR1 and CDR2 are MNHEY and SVGAGI. Trimming cost V 6 bases and J 4 bases; bases outside gene matches: 8. Written as DNA, the CDR3 is TGTGCCAGCAGGGGGACAGGTCGGTATTACGAGCAGTACTTC. It yields the protein CASRGTGRYYEQYF.